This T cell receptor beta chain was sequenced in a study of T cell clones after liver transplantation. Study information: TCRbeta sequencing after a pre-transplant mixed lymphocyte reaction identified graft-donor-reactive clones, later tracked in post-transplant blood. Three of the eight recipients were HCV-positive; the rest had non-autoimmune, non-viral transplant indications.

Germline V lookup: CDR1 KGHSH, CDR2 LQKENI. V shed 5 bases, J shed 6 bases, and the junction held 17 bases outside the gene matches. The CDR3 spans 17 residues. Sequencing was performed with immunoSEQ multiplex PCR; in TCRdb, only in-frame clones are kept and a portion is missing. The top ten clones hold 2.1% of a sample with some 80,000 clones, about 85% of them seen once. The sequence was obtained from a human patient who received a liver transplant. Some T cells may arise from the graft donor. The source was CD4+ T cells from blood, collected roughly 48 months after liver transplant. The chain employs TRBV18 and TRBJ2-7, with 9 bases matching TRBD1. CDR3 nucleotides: TGTGCCAGCTCAGCCACTTTACCGGGACAGGGTATGGGCGAGCAGTACTTC. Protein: CASSATLPGQGMGEQYF. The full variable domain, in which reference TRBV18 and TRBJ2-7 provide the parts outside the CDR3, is NAGVMQNPRHLVRRRGQEARLRCSPMKGHSHVYWYRQLPEEGLKFMVYLQKENIIDESGMPKERFSAEFPKEGPSILRIQQVVRGDSAAYFCASSATLPGQGMGEQYFGPGTRLTVT.